This TCR beta chain derives from a study of T cells in Graves' hyperthyroidism and ophthalmopathy. The CDR3 regions of TCR beta were amplified from RNA transcripts. A first-round RT-PCR of the TCR CDR3 used the HTBI primer set. In TCRdb, the multiplex PCR reads were re-called with MiXCR into one record per CDR3 protein. The sample lists 350,000 or so distinct CDR3 sequences, approximately 18% occurring once. Germline CDR1 reads MDHEN; CDR2 reads SYDVKM. The ends lost 2 bases at V and 3 bases at J; junction bases unmatched: 11. The CDR3 loop spans 17 amino acids. Each diagnosis was grounded in clinical symptoms, serum thyroxine and TRAb, thyroid ultrasound, and orbital computed tomography. PBMCs came from more than 9 ml fresh peripheral blood.

The sample consisted of blood. The chain joins TRBV28 to TRBJ2-7; 9 bases match TRBD1. This receptor was taken from a woman aged 25 to 39 with Graves' hyperthyroidism that later progressed to Graves' ophthalmopathy. The CDR3 DNA sequence: TGTGCCAGCAGTTTACGAAAACTTGGACAGGGGATCTACGAGCAGTACTTC. Amino acid sequence: CASSLRKLGQGIYEQYF.